The clone carrying this T cell receptor beta chain was seen at least ten times. Its antigen is not known. These data originate in a study of T cell repertoires in cytomegalovirus infection. Whole-study results and caveats: Summed frequency of shared TCR beta families picked out CMV carriers who also had the relevant HLA.

Germline V gives CDR1 PRHDT, CDR2 FYEKMQ (reference sequence). This CDR3 spans 14 amino acids. V shed 2 bases, J shed 2 bases, and the junction held 1 base outside the gene matches. MiXCR, run by TCRdb on the reads, gives a single entry per CDR3 protein. Here the sample spans about 47,000 distinct CDR3 sequences, about 21% being singletons. The chain joins TRBV13 to TRBJ2-7; 9 bases are shared with TRBD1. The material was CD8+ T cells from cultured PBMCs, obtained from culture after CMV antigen stimulation. The clonotype was recovered from a human donor in good health (CMV status not recorded). Some clones in this sample may be carry-over from other donors' samples. CDR3 DNA sequence: TGTGCCAGCAGCTTACGGACAGGGGCCTACGAGCAGTACTTC. Translated: CASSLRTGAYEQYF.